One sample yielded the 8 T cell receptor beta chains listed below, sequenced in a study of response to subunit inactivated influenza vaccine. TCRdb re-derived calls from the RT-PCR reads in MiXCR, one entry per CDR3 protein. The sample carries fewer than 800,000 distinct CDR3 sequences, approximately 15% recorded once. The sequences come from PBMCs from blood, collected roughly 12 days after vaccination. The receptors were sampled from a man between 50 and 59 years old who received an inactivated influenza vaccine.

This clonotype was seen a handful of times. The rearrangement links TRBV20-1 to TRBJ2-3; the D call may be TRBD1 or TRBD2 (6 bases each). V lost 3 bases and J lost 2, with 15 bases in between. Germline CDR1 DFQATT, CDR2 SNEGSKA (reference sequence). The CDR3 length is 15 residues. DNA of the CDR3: TGCAGTGCTAGGGGGGGCCCAATGACCACAGATACGCAGTATTTT. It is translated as CSARGGPMTTDTQYF.

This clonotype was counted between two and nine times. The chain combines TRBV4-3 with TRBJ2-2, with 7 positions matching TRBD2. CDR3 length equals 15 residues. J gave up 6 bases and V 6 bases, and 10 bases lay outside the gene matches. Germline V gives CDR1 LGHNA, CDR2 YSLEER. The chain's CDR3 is CASRGGRGTPGELFF. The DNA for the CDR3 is TGCGCCAGCAGGGGCGGGAGAGGTACTCCCGGGGAGCTGTTTTTT.

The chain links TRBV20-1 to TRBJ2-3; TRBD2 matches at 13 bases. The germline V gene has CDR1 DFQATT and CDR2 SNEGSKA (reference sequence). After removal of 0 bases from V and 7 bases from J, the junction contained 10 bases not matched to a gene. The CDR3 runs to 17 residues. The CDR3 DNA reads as TGCAGTGCTAGAGATTTCCGTACTAGCGGGAGGGAATATACGCAGTATTTT. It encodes CSARDFRTSGREYTQYF.

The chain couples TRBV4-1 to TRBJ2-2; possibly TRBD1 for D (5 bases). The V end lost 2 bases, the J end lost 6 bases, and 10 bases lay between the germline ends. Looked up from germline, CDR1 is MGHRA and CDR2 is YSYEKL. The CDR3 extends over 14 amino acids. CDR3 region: CASSQQGWAGELFF. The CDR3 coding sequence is TGCGCCAGCAGCCAACAGGGTTGGGCCGGGGAGCTGTTTTTT.

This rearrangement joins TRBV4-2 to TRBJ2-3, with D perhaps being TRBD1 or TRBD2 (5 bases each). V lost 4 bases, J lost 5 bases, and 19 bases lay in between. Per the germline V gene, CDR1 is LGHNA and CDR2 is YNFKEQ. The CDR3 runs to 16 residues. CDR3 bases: TGTGCCAGCAGCCCCCTCGGGACCGCCCCAAGAGATACGCAGTATTTT. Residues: CASSPLGTAPRDTQYF.

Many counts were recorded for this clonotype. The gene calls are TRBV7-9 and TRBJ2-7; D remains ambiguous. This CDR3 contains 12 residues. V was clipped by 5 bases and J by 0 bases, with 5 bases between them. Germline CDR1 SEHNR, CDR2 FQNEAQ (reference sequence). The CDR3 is CASSRFSYEQYF. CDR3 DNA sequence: TGTGCCAGCAGCCGATTCTCCTACGAGCAGTACTTC.

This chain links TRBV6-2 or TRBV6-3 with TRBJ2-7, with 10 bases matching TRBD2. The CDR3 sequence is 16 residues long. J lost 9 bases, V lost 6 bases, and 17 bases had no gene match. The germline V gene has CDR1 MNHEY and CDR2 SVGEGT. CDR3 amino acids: CASRTQLAGYLSVQYF. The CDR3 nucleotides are TGTGCCAGCAGGACCCAACTAGCGGGGTACCTTTCGGTGCAGTACTTC.

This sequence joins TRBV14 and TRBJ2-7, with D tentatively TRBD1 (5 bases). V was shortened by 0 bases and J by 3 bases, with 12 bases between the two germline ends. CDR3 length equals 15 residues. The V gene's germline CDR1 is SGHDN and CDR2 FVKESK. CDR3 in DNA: TGTGCCAGCAGCCAAGAACGGCAGGGCAGCTACGAGCAGTACTTC. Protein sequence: CASSQERQGSYEQYF.